This T cell receptor beta chain stems from a study of blood T cell repertoires in COVID-19. Study background: Sample material is recorded as cDNA or gDNA derived from T cells, B-cell-depleted T cells, or PBMCs.

Clones were sequenced by immunoSEQ multiplex PCR, and TCRdb holds only the in-frame ones, with some missing. The sample contains about 49,000 clones, 87% of which appear only once. Between the trimmed V and J ends, which lost 6 bases and 4 bases, there was a span of 15 bases. Per germline, CDR1 MDHEN and CDR2 SYDVKM. This CDR3 is 15 amino acids long. The chain is built from TRBV28 and TRBJ2-2; possible D gene TRBD2, 5 bases. This clonotype was sampled from a woman at least 80 years old with COVID-19, enrolled during active disease. Input material: peripheral blood. The DNA of the CDR3 is TGTGCCAGCAGCTACGGCGGTCGGGGCACCGGGGAGCTGTTTTTT. Protein: CASSYGGRGTGELFF.